Given below is one T cell receptor (beta chain) in context. Its antigen is unknown. Survey-level resolution applied to immunoSEQ assay v3.0. Measured with immunoSEQ multiplex PCR; TCRdb has only the in-frame clones, and not every one. The sample consists of 34,000 or so clones, approximately 85% of them appearing once. The record originates from a study of long-term antiretroviral therapy in people with HIV. Points from the study as a whole: ART adherence was not documented, and neither viral resistance nor therapy changes had any data. Diversity increased after ART yet remained lower than in transplant donor controls. Regardless of time point, clones expanded before ART dominated the repertoire.

CDR1 is KGHSH and CDR2 is LQKENI in the germline V gene. The V gene end was trimmed by 3 bases and the J gene end by 1 base; junction bases not matched to a gene: 14. The length of the CDR3 is 18 residues. V is TRBV18 and J is TRBJ1-2; 7 bases line up with TRBD1. This receptor was taken from a young man with HIV. This specimen was unsorted PBMCs, taken roughly 3.3 years after starting antiretroviral therapy. This chain's CDR3 is CASSPSSGTEIFNYGYTF. The CDR3 DNA is TGTGCCAGCTCACCTTCATCCGGGACAGAGATTTTTAACTATGGCTACACCTTC.